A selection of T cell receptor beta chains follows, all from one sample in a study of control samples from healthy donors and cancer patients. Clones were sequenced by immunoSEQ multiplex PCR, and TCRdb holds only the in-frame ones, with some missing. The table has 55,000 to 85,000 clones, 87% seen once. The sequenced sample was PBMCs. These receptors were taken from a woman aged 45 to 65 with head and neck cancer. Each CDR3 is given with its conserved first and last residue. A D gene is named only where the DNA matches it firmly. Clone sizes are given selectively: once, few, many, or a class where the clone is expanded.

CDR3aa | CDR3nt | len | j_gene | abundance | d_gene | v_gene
CASSYSVGSNQPQHF | TGTGCCAGCAGTTACTCGGTGGGGAGCAATCAGCCCCAGCATTTT | 15 | TRBJ1-5 | NA | NA | TRBV6-6
CASSRNAYNEQFF | TGTGCCAGCAGTCGTAACGCGTACAATGAGCAGTTCTTC | 13 | TRBJ2-1 | NA | NA | TRBV6-5
CASSSSAGVSHGYTF | TGTGCCAGCAGTTCCTCAGCGGGGGTAAGCCATGGCTACACCTTC | 15 | TRBJ1-2 | NA | NA | TRBV28
CASSESGVELFF | TGTGCCAGCAGTGAATCGGGGGTTGAACTGTTTTTT | 12 | TRBJ1-4 | NA | NA | TRBV2
CASSLGVITDTQYF | TGTGCCAGCAGCTTAGGGGTCATCACAGATACGCAGTATTTT | 14 | TRBJ2-3 | NA | NA | TRBV7-2
CAAGPGASNQPQHF | TGTGCCGCCGGCCCAGGAGCCAGCAATCAGCCCCAGCATTTT | 14 | TRBJ1-5 | NA | NA | TRBV7-3
CASTSQGQVNYEQYF | TGTGCCAGCACCTCTCAAGGACAGGTTAACTACGAGCAGTACTTC | 15 | TRBJ2-7 | NA | TRBD1 | TRBV7-9
CASSLAQGNNGYTF | TGCGCCAGCAGCTTGGCGCAGGGGAATAATGGCTACACCTTC | 14 | TRBJ1-2 | NA | NA | TRBV5-1
CASSVATTSNEQYF | TGTGCCAGCAGCGTAGCTACAACTTCAAACGAGCAGTACTTC | 14 | TRBJ2-7 | NA | NA | TRBV9
CASSYEGISTEAFF | TGTGCCAGCAGTTACGAGGGAATTAGTACTGAAGCTTTCTTT | 14 | TRBJ1-1 | NA | NA | TRBV6-6
CASSPQGQGAGEQYF | TGTGCCAGCAGCCCCCAGGGACAGGGGGCAGGCGAGCAGTACTTC | 15 | TRBJ2-7 | NA | TRBD1 | TRBV7-9
CASSLALQVRGNQPQHF | TGTGCCAGCAGCTTAGCGCTGCAGGTGAGGGGCAATCAGCCCCAGCATTTT | 17 | TRBJ1-5 | once | NA | TRBV7-2
CASTRVGQGSYNEQFF | TGTGCCAGCACGCGAGTTGGGCAGGGTTCCTACAATGAGCAGTTCTTC | 16 | TRBJ2-1 | NA | NA | TRBV7-6
CASSYSQAGNNQPQHF | TGTGCCAGCAGTTACTCTCAGGCTGGTAACAATCAGCCCCAGCATTTT | 16 | TRBJ1-5 | NA | NA | TRBV6-6
CASSWAPAGNANTGELFF | TGTGCCAGTAGTTGGGCCCCAGCGGGCAACGCGAACACCGGGGAGCTGTTTTTT | 18 | TRBJ2-2 | NA | NA | TRBV28
CASSLGTGASTEAFF | TGCGCCAGCAGCTTGGGGACAGGGGCTTCCACTGAAGCTTTCTTT | 15 | TRBJ1-1 | medium-sized | TRBD1 | TRBV5-1
CASSLGLVEQYF | TGTGCCAGCAGCTTAGGGCTCGTGGAGCAGTACTTC | 12 | TRBJ2-7 | NA | NA | TRBV7-2
CASSSLHEQYF | TGTGCCAGCAGCTCCCTCCACGAGCAGTACTTC | 11 | TRBJ2-7 | NA | NA | TRBV7-9
CASRMDRGPTDTQYF | TGTGCCAGCAGGATGGACAGGGGGCCGACAGATACGCAGTATTTT | 15 | TRBJ2-3 | NA | TRBD1 | TRBV6-5
CASSANSRDRRGYTF | TGTGCCAGCAGTGCAAATAGCCGGGACAGGCGTGGCTACACCTTC | 15 | TRBJ1-2 | once | TRBD1 | TRBV2
CASSFLRGQGFLGGELFF | TGTGCCAGCAGCTTCCTAAGGGGACAGGGATTCTTGGGCGGGGAGCTGTTTTTT | 18 | TRBJ2-2 | NA | TRBD1 | TRBV7-2
CASSSKGGPYNEQFF | TGTGCCAGCAGCTCGAAGGGGGGGCCATACAATGAGCAGTTCTTC | 15 | TRBJ2-1 | NA | NA | TRBV7-9